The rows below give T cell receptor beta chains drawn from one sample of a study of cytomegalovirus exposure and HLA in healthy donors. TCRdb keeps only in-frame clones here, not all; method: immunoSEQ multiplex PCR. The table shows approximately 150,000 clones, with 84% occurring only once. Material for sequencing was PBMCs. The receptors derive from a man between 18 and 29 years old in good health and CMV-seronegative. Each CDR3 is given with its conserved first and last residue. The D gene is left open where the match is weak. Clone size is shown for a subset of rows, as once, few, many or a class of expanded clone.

TGTGCCAGCAGCTCGCAAGCGGGAGGGGGGAATGAGCAGTTCTTC | CASSSQAGGGNEQFF | TRBJ2-1 | once | TRBD2 | TRBV7-2
TGTGCTAGCAGCCTCGGGACACGGTCCGGGCCCCAGTACTTC | CASSLGTRSGPQYF | TRBJ2-5 | NA | NA | TRBV7-7
TGTGCCAGCAGTTACTCACGGGCTAGCGGCTACGAGCAGTACTTC | CASSYSRASGYEQYF | TRBJ2-7 | NA | TRBD2 | TRBV6-5
TGTGCCAGCAGCTCATCCACAGGCCCCCAGCATTTT | CASSSSTGPQHF | TRBJ1-5 | NA | NA | TRBV7-2
TGCAGCGCCGGCCAGGCAGGGGGGAACACTGAAGCTTTCTTT | CSAGQAGGNTEAFF | TRBJ1-1 | NA | TRBD1 | TRBV29-1
TGTGCCAGCAACGACAGGGACCCAAATTATGGCTACACCTTC | CASNDRDPNYGYTF | TRBJ1-2 | NA | TRBD1 | TRBV28
TGTGCCAGCAGCCTTATCCGGAACACTGAAGCTTTCTTT | CASSLIRNTEAFF | TRBJ1-1 | NA | NA | TRBV4-2
TGTGCCAGCAGTTTATCCCAGGGGCCGGATGAGCAGTTCTTC | CASSLSQGPDEQFF | TRBJ2-1 | NA | NA | TRBV27
TGTGCCAGCAGCTTGGAATGGACCGGGATTGTGAATGAGCAGTTCTTC | CASSLEWTGIVNEQFF | TRBJ2-1 | once | NA | TRBV5-6
TGTGCCAGCAGCTTGGGAGGCCGAGGTGCTGAAGCTTTCTTT | CASSLGGRGAEAFF | TRBJ1-1 | NA | NA | TRBV5-4
TGTGCCAGCAGTTCTAGGGAGGAGACCCAGTACTTC | CASSSREETQYF | TRBJ2-5 | NA | NA | TRBV27
TGTGCCAGTAGTACCGGGATCTTAGGTTCACCCCTCCACTTT | CASSTGILGSPLHF | TRBJ1-6 | NA | NA | TRBV19
TGCGCCAGCAGTCCCGGTCCTGGAAACACCATATATTTT | CASSPGPGNTIYF | TRBJ1-3 | NA | NA | TRBV10-1
TGCGCCAGCAGTGATCGAGAGGGAGCGGGCGGGGAGCTGTTTTTT | CASSDREGAGGELFF | TRBJ2-2 | NA | NA | TRBV10-2
TGTGCCAGCAGCTTAGGTCAGGCGAGAACAACTAACTATGGCTACACCTTC | CASSLGQARTTNYGYTF | TRBJ1-2 | NA | NA | TRBV7-9
TGTGCCTGGAGACAGGGGGCCGGACGAGCTTTCTTT | CAWRQGAGRAFF | TRBJ1-1 | NA | TRBD1 | TRBV30
TGTGCCAGTAGTATAGATAGGTACAGGGGAACAGATACGCAGTATTTT | CASSIDRYRGTDTQYF | TRBJ2-3 | NA | TRBD1 | TRBV19
TGCGCCAGCAGCCCATGGGCAGGTAATGAGCAGTTCTTC | CASSPWAGNEQFF | TRBJ2-1 | NA | NA | TRBV4-1
TGTGCCAGCAGCCCGAGGCTAGCCAAAAACATTCAGTACTTC | CASSPRLAKNIQYF | TRBJ2-4 | NA | NA | TRBV13
TGCGCCAGCAGACAGACAGGCGGAATCTACGAGCAGTACTTC | CASRQTGGIYEQYF | TRBJ2-7 | NA | NA | TRBV10-2
TGTGCCAGCACCCAAGACAGGGGACATCAGCCCCAGCATTTT | CASTQDRGHQPQHF | TRBJ1-5 | NA | TRBD1 | TRBV6-6
TGTGCCAGTAGTACGACAGGGGGGTCCCACGAGCAGTACTTC | CASSTTGGSHEQYF | TRBJ2-7 | NA | TRBD1 | TRBV19
TGTGCCAGCAGTTTAGGACAGGGAGGAAACACCATATATTTT | CASSLGQGGNTIYF | TRBJ1-3 | NA | TRBD1 | TRBV28
TGTGCCAGCAGTGGGGACACCTACGAGCAGTACTTC | CASSGDTYEQYF | TRBJ2-7 | NA | NA | TRBV2
TGTGCCAGCAGCTTGGAGTCTAGCGGGGGGGCGGATGAGCAGTTCTTC | CASSLESSGGADEQFF | TRBJ2-1 | NA | TRBD2 | TRBV5-4
TGTGCCAGCAGCCTAAGTCGGGGAGCAGCCTACGAGCAGTACTTC | CASSLSRGAAYEQYF | TRBJ2-7 | NA | NA | TRBV4-2
TGTGCCAGCAGCTTAGGACTCGGCAATGAGCAGTTCTTC | CASSLGLGNEQFF | TRBJ2-1 | NA | NA | TRBV7-2
TGTGCCAGCAGCTTAGCGCCTAGCGGGAGAACAGATACGCAGTATTTT | CASSLAPSGRTDTQYF | TRBJ2-3 | NA | TRBD2 | TRBV7-2
TGTGCCAGCTCACTTGACAGAAACACTGAAGCTTTCTTT | CASSLDRNTEAFF | TRBJ1-1 | NA | NA | TRBV18
TGTGCCATCAGCCGGGACAGGGATTTCGATCAGCCCCAGCATTTT | CAISRDRDFDQPQHF | TRBJ1-5 | NA | TRBD1 | TRBV10-3
TGTGCCTGGAACTTAGACACCGGGGAGCTGTTTTTT | CAWNLDTGELFF | TRBJ2-2 | NA | NA | TRBV30
TGCGCCAGCAGCCAAGGAGTCGGAGGGGCCAAAAACATTCAGTACTTC | CASSQGVGGAKNIQYF | TRBJ2-4 | NA | NA | TRBV4-1
TGTGCCAGCAGCGTAGGTGTAGTTTCAGATACGCAGTATTTT | CASSVGVVSDTQYF | TRBJ2-3 | NA | NA | TRBV9
TGCAGCGTTGTTCTCAGTAACTACGAGCAGTACTTC | CSVVLSNYEQYF | TRBJ2-7 | NA | NA | TRBV29-1
TGCGCCAGCAGCCAAGGAGTGGGGACAGGGAGCGAGCAGTACTTC | CASSQGVGTGSEQYF | TRBJ2-7 | NA | TRBD1 | TRBV4-3
TGTGCCAGCTCACCCACGGGGCCAGGGGTGGCCTACGAGCAGTACTTC | CASSPTGPGVAYEQYF | TRBJ2-7 | NA | NA | TRBV18
TGCGCCAGCAGCCAAGATACCACTAGCGGTAAAGACCGTTTAGACAATGAGCAGTTCTTC | CASSQDTTSGKDRLDNEQFF | TRBJ2-1 | few | TRBD2 | TRBV4-3
TGTGCCAGCAGTTTATCGGGCCTGAACGAGCAGTACTTC | CASSLSGLNEQYF | TRBJ2-7 | NA | NA | TRBV27
TGTGCCAGCACCGAGACAGGGTTCGGCGGCTACACCTTC | CASTETGFGGYTF | TRBJ1-2 | few | TRBD1 | TRBV6-1
TGTGCCAGCAGTTTCAGGGTTTCGGATGGCTACACCTTC | CASSFRVSDGYTF | TRBJ1-2 | NA | NA | TRBV27
TGTGCCAGTAGTGCGGACAGGGGGAACACTGAAGCTTTCTTT | CASSADRGNTEAFF | TRBJ1-1 | NA | TRBD1 | TRBV19
TGTGCCAGCAGTCACAGGTTAAGGTACACTGAAGCTTTCTTT | CASSHRLRYTEAFF | TRBJ1-1 | NA | NA | TRBV7-9
TGTGCCAGCAGCTTGGCGGGAGTAAAACAAGAGACCCAGTACTTC | CASSLAGVKQETQYF | TRBJ2-5 | NA | NA | TRBV5-4
TGTGCCAGCAGCTTAAGAGGACAGGGAGAGGTAGGGGCCAACGTCCTGACTTTC | CASSLRGQGEVGANVLTF | TRBJ2-6 | few | TRBD1 | TRBV7-6
TGTGCCAGCAGCCCGACAGGGGTCGTCTACAATGAGCAGTTCTTC | CASSPTGVVYNEQFF | TRBJ2-1 | once | TRBD1 | TRBV14
TGTGCCAGCAGTGAAGGGGTCGTAGCGGATGATCAAGCTTTCTTT | CASSEGVVADDQAFF | TRBJ1-1 | once | NA | TRBV2
TGTGCCAGCAGCTTAGTGGGCGAAGTAAATCAGCCCCAGCATTTT | CASSLVGEVNQPQHF | TRBJ1-5 | NA | NA | TRBV7-9
TGTGCCAGCAGTTGGGGAAGTTCAGGGGGCACCTATGGCTACACCTTC | CASSWGSSGGTYGYTF | TRBJ1-2 | NA | TRBD1 | TRBV28
TGTGCCAGCAGCCCACAAGTAATACAGGGATTTCCGTACTTC | CASSPQVIQGFPYF | TRBJ2-7 | NA | NA | TRBV7-9
TGTGCCAGCTCACCGGGGACAGGGGACACCGGGGAGCTGTTTTTT | CASSPGTGDTGELFF | TRBJ2-2 | NA | TRBD1 | TRBV18
TGTGCCAGCAGCTTAGGGATGCAGGTGGTCAGCTCCTACGAGCAGTACTTC | CASSLGMQVVSSYEQYF | TRBJ2-7 | NA | NA | TRBV11-1
TGTGCCAGCACACCCGGCGGGAGACACACCACCGGGGAGCTGTTTTTT | CASTPGGRHTTGELFF | TRBJ2-2 | NA | TRBD2 | TRBV19
TGTGCCAGCAGTTCTGCGGGGGACGGTATCTACGAGCAGTACTTC | CASSSAGDGIYEQYF | TRBJ2-7 | NA | TRBD2 | TRBV28
TGTGCCAGCAGCCGGGATACTGGAAAACTGTTTTTT | CASSRDTGKLFF | TRBJ1-4 | NA | NA | TRBV7-9